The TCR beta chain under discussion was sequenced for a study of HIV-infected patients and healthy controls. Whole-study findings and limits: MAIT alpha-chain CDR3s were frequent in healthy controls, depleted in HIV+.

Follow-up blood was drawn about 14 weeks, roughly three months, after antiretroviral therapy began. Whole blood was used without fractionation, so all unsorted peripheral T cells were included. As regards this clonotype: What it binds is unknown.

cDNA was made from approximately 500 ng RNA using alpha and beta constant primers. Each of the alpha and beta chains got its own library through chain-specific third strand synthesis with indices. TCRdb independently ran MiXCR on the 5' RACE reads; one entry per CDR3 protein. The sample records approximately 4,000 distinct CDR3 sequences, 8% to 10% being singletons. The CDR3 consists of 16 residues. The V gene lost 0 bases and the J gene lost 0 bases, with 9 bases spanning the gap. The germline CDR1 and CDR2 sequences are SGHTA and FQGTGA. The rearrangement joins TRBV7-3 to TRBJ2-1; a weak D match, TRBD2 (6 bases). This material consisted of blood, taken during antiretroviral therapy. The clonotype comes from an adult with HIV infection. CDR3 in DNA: TGTGCCAGCAGCTTAACCGGGGGAAGCTCCTACAATGAGCAGTTCTTC. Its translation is CASSLTGGSSYNEQFF. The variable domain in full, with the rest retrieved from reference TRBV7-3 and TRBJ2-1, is GAGVSQTPSNKVTEKGKYVELRCDPISGHTALYWYRQSLGQGPEFLIYFQGTGAADDSGLPNDRFFAVRPEGSVSTLKIQRTERGDSAVYLCASSLTGGSSYNEQFFGPGTRLTVL.